Each of the 17 T cell receptor beta chains below was sequenced from the same sample in a study of OX40 agonist ivuxolimab in advanced cancers. TCRdb's table, derived via immunoSEQ multiplex PCR, lists solely in-frame clones and lacks some. The sample consists of about 58,000 clones, about 86% of them appearing once. Sequencing was performed on CD4+ or CD8+ T cells sorted from blood, taken in a trial of the OX40 agonist ivuxolimab. The source of these receptors is an adult with an advanced solid tumor such as melanoma, head and neck, liver or kidney cancer.

Worth noting for this clone: The junction departs from germline at one end; a sequencing error may be responsible. Other DNA sequences in this sample translate to the same CDR3. The chain employs TRBV19 and TRBJ1-5, with D unresolved. CDR3 length: 13 residues. The germline CDR1 and CDR2 sequences are LNHDA and SQIVND (reference sequence). DNA of the CDR3: TGTGCCAGTAGTATAGGGTCAGGTCAGCCCCAACATTTT. Protein: CASSIGSGQPQHF.

This clone was seen once. The V and J genes are TRBV4-2 and TRBJ2-3; the D gene is possibly TRBD1 (6 bases). Trimming stripped 6 bases from V and 2 bases from J, with 12 bases between. This CDR3 has 14 residues. Germline CDR1 is LGHNA and CDR2 is YNFKEQ. The CDR3 bases are TGTGCCAGCAGACGAGGACAGACCACAGATACGCAGTATTTT. Its translation: CASRRGQTTDTQYF.

This chain connects TRBV7-6 to TRBJ2-3; 11 bases align to TRBD2. The CDR3 totals 17 residues. V was clipped by 5 bases and J by 1 base; unmatched bases: 8. The germline V gene has CDR1 SGHVS and CDR2 FNYEAQ. The CDR3: CASSPSTSGARTDTQYF. The CDR3 DNA is TGTGCCAGCAGCCCTTCGACTAGCGGGGCTCGCACAGATACGCAGTATTTT. Using reference TRBV7-6 and TRBJ2-3 for the parts outside the CDR3, the full variable domain is GAGVSQSPRYKVTKRGQDVALRCDPISGHVSLYWYRQALGQGPEFLTYFNYEAQQDKSGLPNDRFSAERPEGSISTLTIQRTEQRDSAMYRCASSPSTSGARTDTQYFGPGTRLTVL.

This clone has only a few counts. The rearrangement links TRBV4-1 to TRBJ2-7; 9 bases fit TRBD1. With 3 bases clipped from V and 3 bases from J, the junction kept 3 bases outside the gene matches. CDR1 and CDR2 from the germline V gene are MGHRA and YSYEKL. The CDR3 covers 14 residues. This CDR3 is CASSQGTGYYEQYF. The CDR3 coding sequence is TGCGCCAGCAGCCAGGGGACAGGGTACTACGAGCAGTACTTC.

The chain employs TRBV11-2 and TRBJ2-4; possible D gene TRBD1, 6 bases. V was clipped by 3 bases and J by 0 bases, with 9 bases between them. This CDR3 has 15 residues. Germline V gene lookup returns CDR1 SGHAT and CDR2 FQNNGV. CDR3 coding DNA: TGTGCCAGCAGCTTTACCAGGGGAGCCAAAAACATTCAGTACTTC. It translates to CASSFTRGAKNIQYF.

The V gene is TRBV6-1, the J gene TRBJ2-7, with 12 bases aligning to TRBD2. V shed 6 bases and J 2 bases; nucleotides not matched to a gene: 5. The CDR3 has 15 residues. Germline V lookup: CDR1 MNHNS, CDR2 SASEGT. CDR3 loop: CASRAGTSGPYEQYF. The CDR3 nucleotides are TGTGCCAGCAGAGCCGGGACTAGCGGGCCCTACGAGCAGTACTTC.

In its sample, this clone was seen a few times. This chain joins TRBV7-6 and TRBJ1-2; TRBD1 matches 11 bases. Trimming at V came to 5 bases and at J to 7 bases, leaving 18 bases not matched to a gene. CDR3 length: 18 amino acids. Germline V lookup: CDR1 SGHVS, CDR2 FNYEAQ. CDR3 amino acids: CASSPEASGQGALGGYTF. The CDR3 bases are TGTGCCAGCAGCCCTGAGGCTTCCGGACAGGGGGCCCTGGGTGGCTACACCTTC.

This clone showed up just a few times. This chain connects TRBV5-1 to TRBJ1-4; D gene uncertain. CDR3 length: 14 residues. Germline loops: CDR1 SGHRS, CDR2 YFSETQ. Trimming took off 1 base at V and 5 bases at J, with 9 bases between the two ends. The DNA for the CDR3 is TGCGCCAGCAGCTTGAGGCCCGACAATGAAAAACTGTTTTTT. Its protein product is CASSLRPDNEKLFF. Together with reference TRBV5-1 and TRBJ1-4, the CDR3 gives the full variable domain: KAGVTQTPRYLIKTRGQQVTLSCSPISGHRSVSWYQQTPGQGLQFLFEYFSETQRNKGNFPGRFSGRQFSNSRSEMNVSTLELGDSALYLCASSLRPDNEKLFFGSGTQLSVL.

The gene calls are TRBV7-2 and TRBJ2-6; D not certain. Trimming cost V 9 bases and J 0 bases, with 12 bases left between them. The germline V gene encodes CDR1 SGHTA and CDR2 FQGNSA. CDR3 length: 15 residues. CDR3 nucleotides: TGTGCCAGATCCTCGGGCGGCTCTGGGGCCAACGTCCTGACTTTC. Translation gives CARSSGGSGANVLTF.

This rearrangement joins TRBV5-1 to TRBJ2-2, with D possibly matching TRBD2 (5 bases). Germline CDR1 SGHRS, CDR2 YFSETQ. The CDR3 is 15 residues long. V lost 1 base and J 4 bases, leaving 11 bases between the germline ends. The CDR3 nucleotides read TGCGCCAGCAGCTTGAATGCGGGTACCACCGGGGAGCTGTTTTTT. Residues: CASSLNAGTTGELFF.

The CDR3 reads CASSLAPSRGTDTQYF. CDR3 DNA: TGCGCCAGCAGCTTGGCACCGTCCAGGGGGACAGATACGCAGTATTTT. J is TRBJ2-3 and V is TRBV5-1; 7 bases are shared with TRBD1. The CDR3 has 16 residues. The trim removed 0 bases at V and 3 bases at J, leaving 7 bases unmatched. From germline, CDR1 is SGHRS and CDR2 YFSETQ.

The gene calls are TRBV10-1 and TRBJ2-7; D perhaps matches TRBD2 (7 bases). This CDR3 is 15 amino acids long. From germline, CDR1 is WNHNN and CDR2 SYGVQD (reference sequence). Between the trimmed V and J ends, which lost 0 bases and 6 bases, there was a span of 15 bases. The CDR3 sequence is CASSESSGGAGEQYF. The CDR3, as DNA: TGCGCCAGCAGTGAGTCGAGTGGGGGGGCGGGCGAGCAGTACTTC.

CDR3 coding DNA: TGTGCCAGCACCTTAACCGACAGGGACACTGAAGCTTTCTTT. Its translation is CASTLTDRDTEAFF. The V and J genes are TRBV6-1 and TRBJ1-1; the match to TRBD1 covers 7 bases. The CDR3 has 14 amino acids. The V gene's germline CDR1 is MNHNS and CDR2 SASEGT. Trimming took 7 bases from V and 3 from J; bases not matched to a gene: 8.

This chain connects TRBV5-1 to TRBJ2-7, with D possibly matching TRBD2 (6 bases). The CDR3 loop spans 14 amino acids. Trimming cost V 4 bases and J 5 bases, with 16 bases left between them. The germline gives CDR1 SGHRS, CDR2 YFSETQ. The CDR3 sequence: CASSHMSRENEQYF. The CDR3 DNA is TGCGCCAGCAGCCATATGAGTCGGGAGAACGAGCAGTACTTC.

The V call is TRBV5-4, the J call TRBJ1-2, with a possible D match to TRBD1 (5 bases). Between the trimmed V and J ends, which lost 3 bases and 1 base, there was a span of 10 bases. The CDR3 is 14 amino acids. In germline, CDR1 is SGHNT, CDR2 YYREEE (reference sequence). CDR3 sequence (DNA): TGTGCCAGCAGCTCGACGACAGTTAACTATGGCTACACCTTC. It is translated as CASSSTTVNYGYTF.

For the CDR3, the DNA is TGCGCCAGCAGCCCCCTAATATTCGGGGGAGCAACTAATGAAAAACTGTTTTTT. Amino acids: CASSPLIFGGATNEKLFF. The chain uses TRBV4-1 and TRBJ1-4; the D gene is possibly TRBD1 (5 bases). The CDR3 loop spans 18 amino acids. V gave up 4 bases and J gave up 0 bases, with 18 bases separating them. The germline CDR1 and CDR2 sequences are MGHRA and YSYEKL.

The chain employs TRBV7-2 and TRBJ2-5, with D perhaps assigned TRBD1 or TRBD2 (6 bases each). V was trimmed by 0 bases and J by 5 bases, leaving 10 bases between them. Germline V gene lookup returns CDR1 SGHTA and CDR2 FQGNSA. This CDR3 contains 14 residues. The CDR3 reads CASSLAGGMETQYF. Written as DNA, the CDR3 is TGTGCCAGCAGCTTAGCGGGGGGCATGGAGACCCAGTACTTC.